This TCR beta chain is drawn from a study of blood T cells in healthy people across ages. Broader study findings: Versus aged donors, long-lived donors had higher diversity and more naive CD4+ cells. In older individuals, TCR beta diversity per million T cells was lower, falling roughly linearly with age.

A sample-barcoded 5' primer and a J-beta primer mix were used in a second PCR of about 6 to 12 cycles. One entry per CDR3 protein, called by TCRdb with MiXCR from the 5' RACE reads. This table has fewer than 700,000 distinct CDR3 sequences, 40% to 50% appearing once. Note on this clonotype: The antigen is undetermined.

The source of this sequence is a man at least 80 years old in good health. Sample: blood.

CDR3 sequence reads: CASSSGQGARSTDTQYF. CDR3 in DNA: TGTGCCAGCAGCTCCGGACAGGGGGCCCGTAGCACAGATACGCAGTATTTT. The J gene is TRBJ2-3, the V gene TRBV7-2; 11 positions agree with TRBD1. The CDR3 has 17 amino acids. V dropped 4 bases and J dropped 0; count of bases not matched to a gene: 6. CDR1 SGHTA and CDR2 FQGNSA come from the germline V gene. Drawing the rest from reference TRBV7-2 and TRBJ2-3, the complete variable domain is GAGVSQSPSNKVTEKGKDVELRCDPISGHTALYWYRQSLGQGLEFLIYFQGNSAPDKSGLPSDRFSAERTGGSVSTLTIQRTQQEDSAVYLCASSSGQGARSTDTQYFGPGTRLTVL.